This entry features one T cell receptor (beta chain) sequence. PCR used 60 Vbeta primers and 13 Jbeta primers. Sequenced by immunoSEQ multiplex PCR; TCRdb stores in-frame clones only, minus some. The sample includes 170,000 or so clones, 75% of them seen just once. This record comes from a study of cytomegalovirus exposure and HLA in healthy donors. The CDR3 has 12 amino acids. CDR1 and CDR2 (germline): GTSNPN, SVGIG (reference sequence). Trimming stripped 0 bases from V and 7 bases from J, with 8 bases between. Sequencing was done on a sample of PBMCs. The chain recombines TRBV30 with TRBJ2-3; D unresolved. The TCR was taken from a male donor in good health and CMV-seronegative. CDR3 sequence: CAWSVDSNTQYF. The CDR3 DNA is TGTGCCTGGAGTGTAGACTCAAATACGCAGTATTTT.